The following is a T cell receptor beta chain sequence with its context. This clone is characterized as medium-sized (0.01 to 0.1%). What antigen it recognizes has not been identified. Nothing much larger sits one base from this clone, and base qualities are not available. In the same sample, other DNA sequences code for this CDR3. Library preparation employed the immunoSEQ multiplex PCR assay. The multiplex PCR relied on a mix of 60 forward primers for TCR Vbeta segments and 13 reverse primers for TCR Jbeta segments. The CDR3 region of rearranged TCR beta genes was amplified from genomic DNA with a multiplex PCR assay. Amplified TCR beta libraries were sequenced as 87-base-pair reads on the Illumina HiSeq System. Under the source paper's analysis protocol: In a later analysis, tens of millions of unique TCR beta chains were counted across the 690 or so repertoires, and around 11 million of these chains were shared by at least two donors. A nearest-neighbor algorithm error-corrected the raw reads and collapsed the reads into unique sequences, merging closely related sequences to remove PCR and sequencing errors. Alignment of CDR3 sequences to IMGT reference sequences was used to assign V, D and J gene segments. For a sequence to be retained, a match of at least six nucleotides to both a V gene segment and a J gene segment was required. A rearrangement was called productive if the CDR3 had no stop codons and remained in frame with V and J, and every other rearrangement was called non-productive. Following IMGT convention, CDR3 was defined as the stretch from the second conserved V-encoded cysteine to the conserved J-encoded phenylalanine. In an earlier analysis of 587 of the donors, sequences lacking an unambiguous match to a single V gene segment were excluded. An earlier analysis of 550 to 650 of the donors classified V segments as functional when productive rearrangements were above 56.7% and as segregating when the standard deviation between donors was above 5%. To diagnose cytomegalovirus status from the catalog of TCR beta chain sequences, a statistical classification framework was built. In a later analysis, V and J genes were assigned by comparing TCR nucleotide sequences against IMGT/GENE-DB human TR gene sequences. Using the TCRdist pipeline, a later analysis assigned CDR3 sequences along with most-parsimonious VDJ recombination scenarios. A later analysis defined each TCR beta chain by its CDR3 amino acid sequence plus V-gene family, and excluded reads lacking a unique V-gene family. As a way to deal with suspected cross-contamination and a sequencing artifact, a later analysis dropped 450 to 600 nucleotide sequences that were highly shared and had low generation probability. A later analysis calculated a clonal expansion index for each public chain from normalized within-repertoire ranks of inferred template counts. Generation probabilities in a later analysis came from a VDJ recombination model fitted to out-of-frame rearrangements, and those results were checked against IGoR. In a later analysis, hypergeometric tests were used to score TCR-TCR, TCR-HLA and TCR-CMV co-occurrence, with a repertoire-size bias correction applied to TCR pairs. To estimate false discovery rates, a later analysis permuted the HLA or CMV assignments 20 times. In a later analysis, co-occurring TCRs were grouped using DBSCAN, and TCRdist sequence similarity was added for clustering within HLA-allele-positive subsets. Repertoires with fewer than 30,000 or more than 120,000 public chains were left out of co-occurrence clustering, as were four to six repertoires with anomalous nucleotide sharing. Drawn from immuneACCESS, this table holds only the in-frame rearrangements with V and J called that TCRdb kept. Clones are partly lost; checked studies trace under half to an unresolved V gene and leave the rest unexplained. The DNA was the basis for D and trimming; V, J and clone size are from that table. A total of some 150,000 clones appear in this sample, 60% to 80% of them only once. Clones ranked in the top ten supply about 1.7% of the sample.

The cohort comprised hundreds of healthy bone marrow donors. All cohort members were sampled while nominally healthy, although unrecorded immune exposures were likely present. The donor was CMV seronegative and was included in the group of a few hundred seronegative cohort members. Every donor gave a peripheral blood sample, and the peripheral blood mononuclear cells from that sample were used for TCR beta sequencing. The Qiagen DNeasy Blood Extraction Kit was used to extract genomic DNA from the blood cell samples. This sample stems from a study of cytomegalovirus exposure and HLA in healthy donors (dated 2017 in TCRdb). Describing the broader study: According to an earlier analysis of 550 to 750 of the donors, 150 million to 200 million T cells yielded 120 million or so unique TCR beta sequences and approximately 300 Gb of sequence data. About 300 gigabases of sequencing data and around 90 million unique TCR sequences made up an early release that covered approximately 620 HLA-typed donors. Of the 398 genotyped donors, 81% fell in the genetic ancestry cluster associated with self-reported Caucasian donors. The aim of the study was to test whether cataloging public T cell receptors could identify signatures of past pathogen exposure. The study profiled the T cell repertoires of hundreds of subjects by immunosequencing and related them to cytomegalovirus serostatus. In addition to the first cohort of 666 subjects, a separate validation cohort of 120 different subjects was used. The study combined high-throughput TCR immunosequencing, statistical association of individual TCRs with disease status, and machine learning to predict cytomegalovirus infection status. A later analysis re-analyzed previously published TCR beta repertoires from several hundred donors and added high-resolution HLA genotyping to study TCR occurrence patterns. Rather than using new phenotypic data, the later analysis identified candidate immune exposures from TCR beta sequences and from how often those sequences occurred across donors. An earlier analysis of around 580 of the donors used high-throughput TCR beta sequencing to judge whether each TCR beta V gene segment behaved as functional or pseudogenic. Donor age, sex, ethnicity and CMV serostatus were compiled together with the repertoire data. A later genetic analysis used genome-wide SNP genotypes for about 55% of the 666 donors, treating that subset as a discovery cohort. All discovery cohort repertoires had been generated on a single sequencing platform. HLA typing covered class I and class II loci at four-digit resolution. The number of donors typed differed by locus, with roughly 620-630 for A, B, C, DRB1 and DQB1, 522 for DQA1, nearly 610 for DPA1, and under 490 for DPB1. Because of strong linkage in the cohort, four to six DR-DQ haplotypes were treated as single units for association and clustering. Among some 400 genotyped donors of the cohort, an average of approximately 240,000 unique TCR beta nucleotide sequences was sequenced per donor, of which about 18% were non-productive. Findings and caveats that apply to the study as a whole: Linkage disequilibrium might explain the correlated functional status among segregating V segments, but an unknown experimental factor could not be excluded. In vitro tests confirmed that a few of the cytomegalovirus-associated TCR beta chains recognize cytomegalovirus antigens. Presence/absence analyses assumed roughly uniform sequencing depth across donors, an assumption that may not hold. The 87-base-pair reads could not distinguish some IMGT-functional V segments, including TRBV6-2 and TRBV6-3, so those segments were excluded. For the cohort, immune exposure information was limited to CMV serostatus. Because HLA typing was missing for some donors at each locus, association tests included only the typed subset. Most TCR sequences were seen in very few donors, while some public TCRs were found in many individuals. A later analysis reported that several top co-occurrence clusters appeared linked to parvovirus B19, influenza, CMV and Epstein-Barr virus. According to a later analysis, TCR association rates differed among HLA loci, with DRB1 alleles showing the most associated TCRs and HLA-C alleles showing the fewest. Cytomegalovirus status was reported to be diagnosed by the classifier with high specificity and sensitivity in both the original and validation cohorts. In this cohort, only TCR beta chains were sequenced, and detectable features were limited by the absence of alpha or paired-chain data. About 15 rarely observed V segments, including chromosome 9 orphons, were excluded from the earlier analysis of approximately 600 of the donors because counts were too low. A later genetic analysis associated a missense DCLRE1C variant with V-gene and J-gene trimming of TCR beta chains, and an independent cohort replicated the association. In a later genetic analysis, fewer N-insertions in productive TCRs were reported among donors in an Asian-associated ancestry cluster than the roughly 700-donor mean. A total of 150 or so TCR beta chains were listed by the study as associated with cytomegalovirus. It was suggested by the authors that the approach could potentially be generalized to other disease states and immunological phenotypes. Strong co-occurrence of HLA alleles, especially DR and DQ, made assigning TCR associations to individual alleles difficult. According to a later analysis, most CMV-associated TCR beta chains appeared to be HLA-restricted, and the HLA associations seemed to be driven largely by CMV exposure. In a later analysis, HLA-associated TCR beta chains showed more clonal expansion and lower generation probabilities than non-associated chains that were equally common. A further reported finding was that TCR beta sequences accurately predicted the HLA-A and HLA-B alleles for most subjects in the first cohort. A cluster of highly shared sequence variants was judged likely to be a technical artifact of the sequencing pipeline. At a false discovery rate of 0.05, a later analysis linked under 20,000 TCR beta sequences to specific HLA alleles. Broadly in line with IMGT annotations, most TCR beta V segments showed up in productive rearrangements about 87% or about 30% of the time in an earlier analysis of some 590 of the donors.

Taken from cysteine to phenylalanine, the CDR3 has 11 residues. Left in the record is the CDR3 DNA by itself, 33 bases read in frame from the first base. According to the germline V gene (reference sequence), CDR1 reads DFQATT and CDR2 reads SNEGSKA. Trimming takes 5 bases from V and 3 bases from J, and the germline ends sit 5 bases apart. This sequence was found in a female donor in good health and CMV-seronegative. Sequencing used PBMCs. The sequence links TRBV20-1 to TRBJ1-3; no D gene call is confident. The nucleotides are TGCAGTGCTTTGAGTGGAAACACCATATATTTT. It translates as CSALSGNTIYF.